The subject of this entry is one T cell receptor beta chain. No cognate antigen has been identified for it. No base qualities exist here, and no much larger clone lies one base off it. The CDR3 spans 15 residues, from the cysteine through the phenylalanine. Only CDR3 DNA remains: 45 bases, in frame from the first base. Trimming costs V 1 base and J 4 bases, and their ends lie 13 bases apart. As encoded in the germline V gene (reference sequence), CDR1 is SEHNR while CDR2 is FQNEAQ. Systemically healthy Caucasian individuals from Russia, around 39 in total and aged about 6 to 100 years, were included as donors. Each donor gave ten milliliters of peripheral blood, collected into EDTA-treated Vacutainer tubes. Ficoll-Paque density-gradient centrifugation was used to isolate PBMCs, with at least 7 million per sample. Total RNA was extracted from PBMCs with Trizol reagent, with at least 5.5 micrograms obtained per sample. For every donor, an aliquot of PBMCs went through flow cytometry to measure the percentages of naive CD45RAhigh/CD27high T cells.

This sample is drawn from a study of blood T cells in healthy people across ages (dated by TCRdb to about 2015). The study in broad terms: In model experiments, roughly one uniquely barcoded TCR beta cDNA molecule per two T cells was captured by template switching. Using deep sequencing normalized with unique cDNA molecular identifiers, the study measured how TCR beta repertoire diversity changes with age. The donors were divided into four age groups: young (average around 17 years), middle-aged (about 39), aged (around 59) and long-lived (approximately 74). For two donors (one aged 18 to 30 and one aged 80 or older), the study analyzed two additional independent replicas of 1 million unique cDNA reads from the same blood draw. General findings and caveats noted by the study authors: Because the CMV infection status of the donors was unknown, age-related changes in expanded clonotypes may potentially have been confounded. Bulk unsorted PBMC profiling prevented conclusive comparison of naive and antigen-experienced compartments. As age increased, observed TCR beta diversity per million T cells dropped in a roughly linear way, and a significant reduction was already evident by age roughly 40. Total diversity estimates from one million sequenced T cells were considered lower bounds and underestimates. A strong correlation was found between observed TCR beta diversity and the percentage of naive T cells measured by flow cytometry. The long-lived group showed more naive CD4+ T cells, fewer expanded clones and increased TCR diversity than the aged group, suggesting age selection.

Preparation of the library involved 5' RACE. The sample was run on an Illumina HiSeq 2500. A second PCR of about 6 to 11 cycles was run with a J-beta primer mix and a sample-barcoded 5' primer. A template-switch 5' adaptor carrying 12 random nucleotides introduced a unique molecular identifier onto each TCR beta cDNA molecule. At least 2.5 million CDR3-containing paired-end reads were obtained from each sample. First-strand cDNA synthesis was performed from all RNA using the Mint cDNA synthesis kit, with priming by a TRBC-specific oligonucleotide. Following uracil-DNA glycosylase treatment, all cDNA underwent a first 18-cycle PCR with the universal primers M1SS and BC2_uni_R. The authors' pipeline ran thus. For normalization, 1 million high-quality reads, each with a distinct molecular identifier, were randomly selected from each sample. Instead of being binned into consensus sequences, reads with shared molecular identifiers were discarded. MiTCR, run with a Q25 quality threshold and the strictest error-elimination algorithm, handled CDR3 identification, clonotype clustering and error correction. A nonparametric unseen species model using Euler transformation provided a lower-bound estimate of total TCR beta diversity. Starting from the raw public reads, TCRdb applied fastp trimming at Q25, assembled clones with MiXCR and retained in-frame beta chains. A single entry per CDR3 protein holds the most common genes and DNA from its merged rows. TCRdb's processing, not the authors', yielded these V and J calls. Across this sample there are fewer than 1,200,000 distinct CDR3 sequences, with approximately 25% seen only once. The top ten clones comprise around 0.75% of the sample.

In addition, the sample was reused for a study of T cells of mothers and their children. The second study's paper adds: Nine systemically healthy Caucasian individuals served as donors, namely three mothers together with their six children. cDNA synthesis consumed the entire amount of extracted RNA, loaded at around 1.4 ug RNA in each 15 ul reaction. In the second PCR, the M1S primer introduced both the sample barcodes and 2-4 random nucleotides. Each mother yielded over 9 million TCR beta CDR3 reads and each child roughly 3 million reads. Thymic selection similarly shapes TCR recombination output in related and unrelated pairs, with minor effect from inherited differences. Normalized repertoire overlap was always found to be slightly, but never significantly, higher in related mother-child pairs than in unrelated mother-child pairs. No persistent microchimeric T cell clones were found, with a detection sensitivity of approximately 110 clones per million clonotypes. The study used deep NGS to compare TCR beta repertoires of mothers and children, seeking features distinguishing related mother-child pairs from unrelated individuals. The mean age was roughly 36 +/- 4 years for the mothers and about 10 +/- 4 years for the children. Libraries were sequenced on Illumina HiSeq 2000 with 100+100 nt paired-end reads after adapter ligation with NEBNext reagents. To prevent cross-contamination, the mother and child libraries were prepared one month apart and sequenced in separate runs. Between about 500,000 and 2,100,000 distinct TCR beta clonotypes were identified per donor. Naive TCR beta clonotypes were estimated from low-frequency clonotypes matched to each donor's FACS-determined naive share, without sorting.

The material sequenced was blood. Here the chain combines TRBV7-9 and TRBJ2-5; the D gene cannot be named for sure. The sequence was collected from a girl aged 2-10 years in good health. The encoded CDR3 is CASSLDRGSTETQYF. The DNA sequence is TGTGCCAGCAGCTTAGACAGAGGCAGTACAGAGACCCAGTACTTC.